These T cell receptor beta chains were read from a single sample in a study of OX40 agonist ivuxolimab in advanced cancers. Here immunoSEQ multiplex PCR was the method, and the copy in TCRdb shows in-frame clones only, minus some. The sample carries tens of thousands of clones, around 92% recorded once. The sample consisted of CD4+ or CD8+ T cells sorted from blood, taken in a trial of the OX40 agonist ivuxolimab. The receptors derive from an adult with an advanced solid tumor such as melanoma, head and neck, liver or kidney cancer. The CDR3 runs from the conserved cysteine through the conserved F or W. A D gene is named only where the DNA matches it firmly. The size of a clone is reported for some rows only, either as once, few or many, or as a class for expanded clones.

d_call: TRBD1; v_call: TRBV4-2; clone_size: once; j_call: TRBJ1-2; cdr3_nt: TGTGCCAGCAGCTCCGGACAGGCCTTCTATGGCTACACCTTC; cdr3_aa: CASSSGQAFYGYTF
d_call: NA; v_call: TRBV5-1; clone_size: NA; j_call: TRBJ2-5; cdr3_nt: TGCGCCAGCAGCTCCCTGGACAGTTTCCAAGAGACCCAGTACTTC; cdr3_aa: CASSSLDSFQETQYF
d_call: NA; v_call: TRBV4-3; clone_size: NA; j_call: TRBJ2-7; cdr3_nt: TGCGCCAGCAGCCATCGCGGAGACTCCTACGAGCAGTACTTC; cdr3_aa: CASSHRGDSYEQYF
d_call: NA; v_call: TRBV4-1; clone_size: NA; j_call: TRBJ1-1; cdr3_nt: TGCGCCAGCAGCCGAGACATGTCTGAAGCTTTCTTT; cdr3_aa: CASSRDMSEAFF
d_call: NA; v_call: TRBV30; clone_size: NA; j_call: TRBJ1-1; cdr3_nt: TGTGCCCTTGACAGGAACACTGAAGCTTTCTTT; cdr3_aa: CALDRNTEAFF
d_call: TRBD1; v_call: TRBV5-1; clone_size: NA; j_call: TRBJ1-1; cdr3_nt: TGCGCCAGCAGCTTGGTCCTTACAGGGGGTCTGGACACTGAAGCTTTCTTT; cdr3_aa: CASSLVLTGGLDTEAFF
d_call: NA; v_call: TRBV9; clone_size: NA; j_call: TRBJ1-2; cdr3_nt: TGTGCCAGCAGCGGATTACCCAGGGGATCGGACTATGGCTACACCTTC; cdr3_aa: CASSGLPRGSDYGYTF
d_call: TRBD1; v_call: TRBV9; clone_size: NA; j_call: TRBJ2-1; cdr3_nt: TGTGCCAGCAGCCCCCGGGACAGGGTGGCACACAATGAGCAGTTCTTC; cdr3_aa: CASSPRDRVAHNEQFF
d_call: NA; v_call: TRBV7-9; clone_size: NA; j_call: TRBJ2-1; cdr3_nt: TGTGCCAGCAGCTTGTCTAGCGCGTACAATGAGCAGTTCTTC; cdr3_aa: CASSLSSAYNEQFF
d_call: NA; v_call: TRBV4-3; clone_size: NA; j_call: TRBJ1-2; cdr3_nt: TGCGCCAGCAGCCAAGATGAGGCGACGAAGGCCTATGGCTACACCTTC; cdr3_aa: CASSQDEATKAYGYTF
d_call: NA; v_call: TRBV2; clone_size: NA; j_call: TRBJ2-7; cdr3_nt: TGTGCCAGCAGTGACAGTCTCAGGACCTCCTACGAGCAGTACTTC; cdr3_aa: CASSDSLRTSYEQYF
d_call: NA; v_call: TRBV4-3; clone_size: NA; j_call: TRBJ1-5; cdr3_nt: TGCGCCAGCAGCCAAGTAGAGGGCACTCAGCCCCAGCATTTT; cdr3_aa: CASSQVEGTQPQHF
d_call: NA; v_call: TRBV5-1; clone_size: NA; j_call: TRBJ2-5; cdr3_nt: TGCGCCAGCAGCTTGGAGACCTCCACAGTTTGGACCCAGTACTTC; cdr3_aa: CASSLETSTVWTQYF
d_call: TRBD1; v_call: TRBV7-8; clone_size: NA; j_call: TRBJ1-2; cdr3_nt: TGTGCCAGCAGACCGAGGGGACAGTCTAACTATGGCTACACCTTC; cdr3_aa: CASRPRGQSNYGYTF
d_call: TRBD2; v_call: TRBV9; clone_size: NA; j_call: TRBJ2-3; cdr3_nt: TGTGCCAGCAGCGTAGGGGCTAGCGGGGGGGGCACAGATACGCAGTATTTT; cdr3_aa: CASSVGASGGGTDTQYF
d_call: NA; v_call: TRBV5-5; clone_size: NA; j_call: TRBJ2-5; cdr3_nt: TGTGCCAGCAGCCAGGCAGGGGCTAGTCGACAAGAGACCCAGTACTTC; cdr3_aa: CASSQAGASRQETQYF
d_call: NA; v_call: TRBV4-2; clone_size: NA; j_call: TRBJ1-2; cdr3_nt: TGTGCCAGCAGCCAAGATACAGAGCCACATGGCTACACCTTC; cdr3_aa: CASSQDTEPHGYTF
d_call: TRBD1; v_call: TRBV19; clone_size: NA; j_call: TRBJ1-4; cdr3_nt: TGTGCCAGTATGGGTGGACAGGGTCGAGAAAAACTGTTTTTT; cdr3_aa: CASMGGQGREKLFF
d_call: TRBD1; v_call: TRBV6-5; clone_size: NA; j_call: TRBJ1-2; cdr3_nt: TGTGCCAGCAGTTACGATGACAGGGACTATGGCTACACCTTC; cdr3_aa: CASSYDDRDYGYTF
d_call: TRBD2; v_call: TRBV7-8; clone_size: NA; j_call: TRBJ2-1; cdr3_nt: TGTGCCAGCAGCTTAGAAGGCGGGGGGGGTTACAATGAGCAGTTCTTC; cdr3_aa: CASSLEGGGGYNEQFF
d_call: NA; v_call: TRBV7-9; clone_size: NA; j_call: TRBJ1-3; cdr3_nt: TGTGCCAGCAGCTTTCCGGGACAACTCTCTGGAAACACCATATATTTT; cdr3_aa: CASSFPGQLSGNTIYF
d_call: TRBD1; v_call: TRBV6-6; clone_size: once; j_call: TRBJ1-1; cdr3_nt: TGTGCCAGTAGACAGGGAGGAGGGCCTGAAGCTTTCTTT; cdr3_aa: CASRQGGGPEAFF
d_call: TRBD2; v_call: TRBV4-2; clone_size: NA; j_call: TRBJ2-5; cdr3_nt: TGTGCCAGCAGGGAACCGGGAGGGGCCCAAGAGACCCAGTACTTC; cdr3_aa: CASREPGGAQETQYF
d_call: TRBD1; v_call: TRBV28; clone_size: NA; j_call: TRBJ2-7; cdr3_nt: TGTGCCAGCAACTGGACAGGGAGGCGCTACGAGCAGTACTTC; cdr3_aa: CASNWTGRRYEQYF
d_call: NA; v_call: TRBV4-2; clone_size: NA; j_call: TRBJ2-3; cdr3_nt: TGTGCCAGCAGCCAACCGGGGAGCGGAGGCACAGATACGCAGTATTTT; cdr3_aa: CASSQPGSGGTDTQYF